Following are 28 T cell receptor beta chains from one sample sequenced in a study of T-cell memory formation after mild COVID-19. TCRdb reprocessed the 5' RACE reads with MiXCR, giving one entry per CDR3 protein. Among a few hundred thousand distinct CDR3 sequences listed, approximately 15% were seen once. Material for sequencing was PBMCs or a T cell subset sorted from them (not recorded which). These TCRs come from a man between 18 and 29 years old who had mild COVID-19 (a few samples of this study predate the infection). Cell type and time point are not known.

This clonotype appeared a few times. The rearrangement joins TRBV4-1 to TRBJ1-6; the match to TRBD1 covers 9 bases. The CDR3 covers 16 residues. From germline, CDR1 is MGHRA and CDR2 YSYEKL. Trimming cost V 4 bases and J 7 bases; bases outside gene matches: 8. In DNA, the CDR3 is TGCGCCAGCAGCCTGGTGGGGACAGGGTCGAATTCACCCCTCCACTTT. It yields the protein CASSLVGTGSNSPLHF.

The V and J genes are TRBV4-3 and TRBJ1-2; D perhaps matches TRBD1 (6 bases). The CDR3 sequence is 15 residues long. From germline, CDR1 is LGHNA and CDR2 YSLEER. V dropped 0 bases and J dropped 7 bases, with 15 bases sitting between them. The CDR3: CASSQDTGKTPGYTF. CDR3 in DNA: TGCGCCAGCAGCCAAGATACAGGGAAGACCCCTGGCTACACCTTC.

This clonotype came up many times. The chain is built from TRBV29-1 and TRBJ2-2; 7 bases match TRBD1. V dropped 6 bases and J dropped 7; count of bases not matched to a gene: 14. The CDR3 spans 15 residues. Looked up from germline, CDR1 is SQVTM and CDR2 is ANQGSEA. The CDR3 DNA is TGCAGCGTCGTGGACAGGAGAAACGCCCGCGGGGAGCTGTTTTTT. Amino acids: CSVVDRRNARGELFF.

For the CDR3, the DNA is TGCGCCAGCAGCCAATCCACAGGGCCCATACCCACCGGGGAGCTGTTTTTT. The encoded protein is CASSQSTGPIPTGELFF. The V gene is TRBV4-3, the J gene TRBJ2-2; weak D call: TRBD1 (6 bases). V was cut by 2 bases and J by 4 bases, with 17 bases left in between. Germline loops: CDR1 LGHNA, CDR2 YSLEER. This CDR3 comprises 17 residues.

This clonotype was counted at least ten times. V usage is TRBV7-9 and J usage is TRBJ2-5; D perhaps matches TRBD1 (5 bases). This CDR3 has 15 residues. From germline, CDR1 is SEHNR and CDR2 FQNEAQ (reference sequence). V lost 1 base and J lost 2, with 11 bases in between. This CDR3 is CASSLVPQGQETQYF. Here the CDR3 DNA reads TGTGCCAGCAGCTTAGTTCCCCAGGGACAAGAGACCCAGTACTTC.

This clonotype was detected only a few times. The chain employs TRBV7-2 and TRBJ2-7; TRBD1 matches at 7 bases. Germline CDR1 and CDR2: SGHTA and FQGNSA. This CDR3 is built from 15 residues. J gave up 2 bases and V 0 bases, and 4 bases lay outside the gene matches. CDR3 in amino acids: CASSLASGQAYEQYF. DNA for the CDR3: TGTGCCAGCAGCTTAGCATCCGGACAGGCCTACGAGCAGTACTTC. Full variable domain (remainder filled in from reference TRBV7-2 and TRBJ2-7): GAGVSQSPSNKVTEKGKDVELRCDPISGHTALYWYRQSLGQGLEFLIYFQGNSAPDKSGLPSDRFSAERTGGSVSTLTIQRTQQEDSAVYLCASSLASGQAYEQYFGPGTRLTVT.

The chain carries TRBV6-6 and TRBJ1-1; no definite D call. The CDR3 has 14 amino acids. The germline gives CDR1 MNHNY, CDR2 SVGAGI (reference sequence). The ends were cut back, 4 bases at V and 2 bases at J, with 11 bases in the middle. The CDR3 spells CASSFTDGNTEAFF. Written as DNA, the CDR3 is TGTGCCAGCAGTTTCACTGATGGAAACACTGAAGCTTTCTTT.

The genes are TRBV12-3 or TRBV12-4 and TRBJ1-2; the match to TRBD1 covers 8 bases. The CDR3 has 14 amino acids. Trimming removed 4 bases from V and 5 bases from J; junction bases left unmatched: 6. CDR3 DNA sequence: TGTGCCAGCAGTTCCAGGGGGCTGAATTATGGCTACACCTTC. As protein: CASSSRGLNYGYTF.

V gene TRBV29-1 combines with J gene TRBJ2-3; D possibly corresponds to TRBD1 (6 bases). The V and J ends lost 7 bases and 6 bases respectively, with 17 bases between them. CDR1 is SQVTM, CDR2 ANQGSEA, per germline. CDR3 length: 13 amino acids. CDR3 loop: CSALTGPGDTQYF. For the CDR3, the DNA is TGCAGCGCCTTGACAGGCCCCGGGGATACGCAGTATTTT.

This clonotype was seen a handful of times. This chain uses TRBV19 with TRBJ2-3, with 8 bases identical to TRBD2. V was pared by 11 bases and J by 0 bases, with 28 bases of the junction left unmatched. The germline gives CDR1 LNHDA, CDR2 SQIVND (reference sequence). This CDR3 region has 21 residues. The CDR3: CAGKKGDRGAGATTSTDTQYF. CDR3 in DNA: TGTGCCGGGAAAAAAGGCGATAGGGGAGCGGGGGCGACAACTAGCACAGATACGCAGTATTTT.

The table lists this clonotype with a few counts. The chain couples TRBV20-1 to TRBJ2-3; 14 positions agree with TRBD2. The CDR3 length is 14 residues. V dropped 5 bases and J dropped 5; count of bases not matched to a gene: 3. Per the germline V gene, CDR1 is DFQATT and CDR2 is SNEGSKA (reference sequence). CDR3 DNA: TGCAGTGCTGAGACTAGCGGGGGGGAAGATACGCAGTATTTT. This sequence encodes CSAETSGGEDTQYF.

This clonotype was counted between two and nine times. The CDR3 bases are TGCAGTGCTAGAGATGTGAGGGCCGAGCAGTACTTC. This translates into CSARDVRAEQYF. This chain connects TRBV20-1 to TRBJ2-7, with a tentative D call TRBD2 (5 bases). Germline CDR1 is DFQATT and CDR2 is SNEGSKA (reference sequence). Trimming left V 0 bases short and J 6 bases short, with 9 bases between. The CDR3 consists of 12 residues.

This clonotype was observed a few times. V usage is TRBV5-1 and J usage is TRBJ1-3; 7 bases are shared with TRBD1. Per germline, CDR1 SGHRS and CDR2 YFSETQ. V dropped 7 bases and J dropped 4; count of bases not matched to a gene: 11. This CDR3 has 15 amino acids. The CDR3 DNA reads as TGCGCCAGCCATCTTACGACAGGGTTCGGAAACACCATATATTTT. Translation gives CASHLTTGFGNTIYF.

The gene calls are TRBV9 and TRBJ1-4, with 7 bases lining up with TRBD1. The CDR3 is made up of 18 amino acids. After removal of 3 bases from V and 1 base from J, the junction contained 12 bases not matched to a gene. Germline V gene data show CDR1 as SGDLS and CDR2 as YYNGEE. The CDR3 reads CASSADSTGWRTNEKLFF. CDR3 DNA sequence: TGTGCCAGCAGCGCAGACTCGACAGGGTGGAGAACTAATGAAAAACTGTTTTTT.

This clonotype was recorded many times. CDR3 residues: CASSPGQVTGELFF. The CDR3 DNA follows: TGTGCCAGCAGCCCAGGACAGGTCACCGGGGAGCTGTTTTTT. This chain connects TRBV11-1 to TRBJ2-2; 7 bases match TRBD1. The J segment lost 4 bases and the V segment lost 5 bases, leaving 4 bases of the junction unmatched. The CDR3 has 14 amino acids. Germline V gene lookup returns CDR1 SGHAT and CDR2 FQDESV (reference sequence).

This clonotype turned up a few times. The J gene is TRBJ1-2, the V gene TRBV15; the D gene is possibly TRBD1 (5 bases). CDR1 is LNHNV, CDR2 YYDKDF, per germline (reference sequence). The CDR3 runs 15 residues. The ends were cut back, 5 bases at V and 3 bases at J, with 16 bases in the middle. The CDR3 DNA is TGTGCCACCAGCCCCCGACCGACAGCTTACTATGGCTACACCTTC. Translated: CATSPRPTAYYGYTF.

This clonotype was observed a handful of times. CDR3 in amino acids: CASSHQGNQPQHF. The DNA of the CDR3 is TGTGCCAGCAGTCATCAGGGAAATCAGCCCCAGCATTTT. The chain joins TRBV6-1 to TRBJ1-5; possibly TRBD1 for D (5 bases). Germline V gene lookup returns CDR1 MNHNS and CDR2 SASEGT. The CDR3 covers 13 residues. The V end was cut by 5 bases, the J end by 4 bases, with 9 bases between.

This chain joins TRBV30 and TRBJ1-2, with TRBD1 as a possible D gene (6 bases). The CDR3 extends over 15 amino acids. Trimming pared 5 bases from V and 4 bases from J, leaving 20 bases between. Germline CDR1 and CDR2: GTSNPN and SVGIG (reference sequence). The CDR3 spells CAWGPSRGHLYGYTF. The DNA for the CDR3 is TGTGCCTGGGGCCCCTCCCGGGGGCACCTCTATGGCTACACCTTC.

This chain links TRBV3-1 with TRBJ1-6; D unresolved. This CDR3 region has 13 residues. Trimming removed 0 bases from V and 6 bases from J, with 3 bases in between. Looked up from germline, CDR1 is LGHDT and CDR2 is YNNKEL (reference sequence). CDR3: CASSQESNSPLHF. The CDR3 region has the DNA TGTGCCAGCAGCCAAGAGTCTAATTCACCCCTCCACTTT.

This clonotype was counted a few times. V is TRBV4-1 and J is TRBJ2-7, with D perhaps TRBD1 (5 bases). The length of the CDR3 is 15 residues. V was shortened by 0 bases and J by 2 bases, with 11 bases between the two germline ends. Per the germline V gene, CDR1 is MGHRA and CDR2 is YSYEKL. CDR3 amino acids: CASSQESRGPYEQYF. In DNA form, the CDR3 reads TGCGCCAGCAGCCAAGAAAGTAGGGGCCCCTACGAGCAGTACTTC.

The chain recombines TRBV6-2 or TRBV6-3 with TRBJ2-7; no firm D call. Germline CDR1 reads MNHEY; CDR2 reads SVGEGT. Trimming pared 2 bases from V and 6 bases from J, leaving 11 bases between. This CDR3 is built from 13 residues. This CDR3 reads CASSYAGAIEQYF. CDR3 sequence (DNA): TGTGCCAGCAGTTACGCCGGAGCAATCGAGCAGTACTTC.

The genes are TRBV11-2 and TRBJ2-5; D is undetermined. Germline values: CDR1 SGHAT, CDR2 FQNNGV. Trimming stripped 5 bases from V and 1 base from J, with 14 bases between. CDR3 size: 15 residues. The CDR3 spells CASSPSSVGQETQYF. CDR3 sequence (DNA): TGTGCCAGCAGCCCGTCGTCTGTAGGCCAAGAGACCCAGTACTTC.

The chain recombines TRBV20-1 with TRBJ2-7; D may be TRBD1 or TRBD2 (5 bases each). Looked up from germline, CDR1 is DFQATT and CDR2 is SNEGSKA (reference sequence). V was cut by 7 bases and J by 10 bases, with 11 bases left in between. This CDR3 is built from 9 residues. The CDR3 DNA reads TGCAGTGGACCAAGGGACCAGTACGTC. It codes for CSGPRDQYV.

This clonotype was seen a handful of times. The rearrangement links TRBV27 to TRBJ1-5; tentatively, D is TRBD1 (5 bases). The CDR3 sequence is 16 residues long. Per the germline V gene, CDR1 is MNHEY and CDR2 is SMNVEV (reference sequence). Trimming left V 1 base short and J 1 base short, with 11 bases between. CDR3 loop: CASSLWGGLSNQPQHF. The DNA for the CDR3 is TGTGCCAGCAGTTTATGGGGGGGATTAAGCAATCAGCCCCAGCATTTT.

V gene TRBV5-1 combines with J gene TRBJ2-3; 7 bases line up with TRBD2. Germline V gene lookup returns CDR1 SGHRS and CDR2 YFSETQ. V was clipped by 0 bases and J by 6 bases; unmatched bases: 7. The CDR3 loop spans 15 amino acids. DNA for the CDR3: TGCGCCAGCAGCTTGGGGGCAGGGAGGGCGGATACGCAGTATTTT. It codes for CASSLGAGRADTQYF.

This clonotype appeared a few times. The CDR3 DNA sequence: TGCGCCAGCAGCCACGACAGGGGGAAAGGAAACACCATATATTTT. Translated: CASSHDRGKGNTIYF. This chain joins TRBV4-3 and TRBJ1-3; 9 nucleotides align to TRBD1. The CDR3 totals 15 residues. Germline V gives CDR1 LGHNA, CDR2 YSLEER. The V and J ends lost 3 bases and 4 bases, in that order; junction bases with no gene match: 4.

This clonotype was observed a few times. V usage is TRBV5-1 and J usage is TRBJ1-1; D is perhaps TRBD1 (6 bases). Trimming shortened V by 4 bases and J by 4 bases, and 14 bases separated the two germline ends. The CDR3 is 14 amino acids. The germline V gene encodes CDR1 SGHRS and CDR2 YFSETQ. CDR3 nucleotide sequence: TGCGCCAGCAGCCTGAAAGGGGGGACCACTGAAGCTTTCTTT. This translates into CASSLKGGTTEAFF.

The chain is built from TRBV6-2 or TRBV6-3 and TRBJ2-3, with 10 nucleotides matching TRBD2. CDR1 and CDR2 from the germline V gene are MNHEY and SVGEGT. The CDR3 length is 15 residues. Trimming at V came to 5 bases and at J to 5 bases, leaving 7 bases not matched to a gene. The CDR3 here is CASSVQAGGQDTQYF. CDR3 bases: TGTGCCAGCAGTGTACAAGCGGGGGGGCAAGATACGCAGTATTTT.